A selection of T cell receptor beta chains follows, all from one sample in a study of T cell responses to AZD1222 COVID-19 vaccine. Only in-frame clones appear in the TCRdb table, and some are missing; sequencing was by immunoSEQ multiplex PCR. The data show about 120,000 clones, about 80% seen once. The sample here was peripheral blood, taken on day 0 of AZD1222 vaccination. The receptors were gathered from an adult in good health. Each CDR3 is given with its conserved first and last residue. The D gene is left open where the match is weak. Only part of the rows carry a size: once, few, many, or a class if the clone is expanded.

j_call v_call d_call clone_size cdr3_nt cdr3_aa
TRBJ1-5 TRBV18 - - TGTGCCAGCTCACCCGGTTTCGGCAATCAGCCCCAGCATTTT CASSPGFGNQPQHF
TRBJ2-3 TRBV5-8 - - TGTGCCAGCAGCTTGCAAGCCAGCGCCACAGATACGCAGTATTTT CASSLQASATDTQYF
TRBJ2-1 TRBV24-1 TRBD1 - TGTGCCACCAGTGACACGACAGGGACAGCCTACAATGAGCAGTTCTTC CATSDTTGTAYNEQFF
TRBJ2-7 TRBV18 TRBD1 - TGTGCCAGCTCACTGGATTCAGGGGGCGGCGAGCAGTACTTC CASSLDSGGGEQYF
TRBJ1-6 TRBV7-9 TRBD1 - TGTGCCAGCAGCTTAGGTGTGATGGGACAGGGAAATTCACCCCTCCACTTT CASSLGVMGQGNSPLHF
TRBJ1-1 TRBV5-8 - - TGTGCCAGCAGCTTGGAGGGAGCTTTCTTT CASSLEGAFF
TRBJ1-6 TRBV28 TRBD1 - TGTGCCAGCGACGGCCGACAGGGGTTTTCACCCCTCCACTTT CASDGRQGFSPLHF
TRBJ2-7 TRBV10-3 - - TGTGCCATCGGGCCTGCGGTCTACGAGCAGTACTTC CAIGPAVYEQYF
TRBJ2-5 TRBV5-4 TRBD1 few TGTGCCAGCGGACTCGGACAGGGCGTTATCGGTCGAGAGACCCAGTACTTC CASGLGQGVIGRETQYF
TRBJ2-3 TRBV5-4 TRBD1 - TGTGCCAGCAGCGCACAGGGGGCGCCCACCACAGATACGCAGTATTTT CASSAQGAPTTDTQYF
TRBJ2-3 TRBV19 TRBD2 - TGTGCCAGTAGTGCCCGGACTAGCGGGAGGACCGATACGCAGTATTTT CASSARTSGRTDTQYF
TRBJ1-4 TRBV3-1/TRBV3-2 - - TGTGCCAGCAGCCAAAGGACAGAGGGAAAACTGTTTTTT CASSQRTEGKLFF
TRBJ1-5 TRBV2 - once TGTGCCAGCAGCCCCGAGGAAAGGCCCCAGCATTTT CASSPEERPQHF
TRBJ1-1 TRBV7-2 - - TGTGCCAGCAGCTTAGTCGGTCGGGAGGGCTTAATGAACACTGAAGCTTTCTTT CASSLVGREGLMNTEAFF
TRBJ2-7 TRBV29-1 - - TGCAGCGTAAAAATAGACAGCTACGAGCAGTACTTC CSVKIDSYEQYF
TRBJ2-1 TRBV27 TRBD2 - TGTGCCAGCAGAACCCCCGGGACTAGCGCCTACAATGAGCAGTTCTTC CASRTPGTSAYNEQFF
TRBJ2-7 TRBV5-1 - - TGCGCCAGCAGCCCGACTACATACGAGCAGTACTTC CASSPTTYEQYF
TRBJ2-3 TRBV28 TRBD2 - TGTGCCAGCAGTTTAAGGACTAGCGGAGCAGGAATGCAGTATTTT CASSLRTSGAGMQYF
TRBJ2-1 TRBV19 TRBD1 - TGTGCCAGTAGTGACGCGACCGGGACAGGTAACAATGAGCAGTTCTTC CASSDATGTGNNEQFF
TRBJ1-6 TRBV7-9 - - TGTGCCAGCAGCTTGGGGGGGGATTCCTATAATTCACCCCTCCACTTT CASSLGGDSYNSPLHF
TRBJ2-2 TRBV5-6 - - TGTGCCAGCAGCCCCCTAGGGTTAGGGGTTGAGGGCACCGGGGAGCTGTTTTTT CASSPLGLGVEGTGELFF
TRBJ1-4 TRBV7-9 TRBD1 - TGTGCCAGCAGCTTGGGGACAGGACCTGCAACTAATGAAAAACTGTTTTTT CASSLGTGPATNEKLFF
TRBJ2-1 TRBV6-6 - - TGTGCCAGCAGTTACTGGCAGGAGCAGTTCTTC CASSYWQEQFF
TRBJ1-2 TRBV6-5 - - TGTGCCAGCAGATTCTCCGCGGACGGGACCTATGGCTACACCTTC CASRFSADGTYGYTF
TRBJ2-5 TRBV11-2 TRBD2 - TGTGCCAGCAGCTTACGACTAGCGGGGGGGTCCCAAGAGACCCAGTACTTC CASSLRLAGGSQETQYF
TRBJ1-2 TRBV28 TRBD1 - TGTGCCAGCTGCCCGGGGTCGACAGGGTACTATGGCTACACCTTC CASCPGSTGYYGYTF
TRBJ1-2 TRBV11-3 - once TGTGCCAGCACCATCCGGGGGAACTATGGCTACACCTTC CASTIRGNYGYTF
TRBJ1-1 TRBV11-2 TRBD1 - TGTGCCAGCAGCCGCAGGGGGCGGGTCGGCACTGAAGCTTTCTTT CASSRRGRVGTEAFF
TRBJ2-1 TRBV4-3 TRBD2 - TGCGCCAGCAGCCAAGGATCGACTAGCGGTGCTTTGAATGAGCAGTTCTTC CASSQGSTSGALNEQFF
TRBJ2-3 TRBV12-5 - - TGTGCTAGTGCCTTGCCGGTTTCAGATACGCAGTATTTT CASALPVSDTQYF
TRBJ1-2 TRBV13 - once TGTGCCAGCAGCCTGAATTTACAGGGCTACACCTTC CASSLNLQGYTF
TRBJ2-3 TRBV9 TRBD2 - TGTGCCAGCAGCGATTTTTCCGGGGGGGATACGCAGTATTTT CASSDFSGGDTQYF
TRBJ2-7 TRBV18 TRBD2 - TGTGCCAGCTCACCGAAGACTAGCGCTACGAGCTCCTACGAGCAGTACTTC CASSPKTSATSSYEQYF
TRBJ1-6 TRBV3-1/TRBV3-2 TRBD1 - TGTGCCAGCAGCCCTAACAGGGGTTCACCCCTCCACTTT CASSPNRGSPLHF
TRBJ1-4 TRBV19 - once TGTGCCAGTAGTACACAACAGGTTTCCGACGAAAAACTGTTTTTT CASSTQQVSDEKLFF
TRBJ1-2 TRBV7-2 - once TGTGCCAGCAAGCAAGCATATGGCTACACCTTC CASKQAYGYTF
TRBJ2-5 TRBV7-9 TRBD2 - TGTGCCAGCGGCAGCACTTCTAGCGGAAAAGAGACCCAGTACTTC CASGSTSSGKETQYF
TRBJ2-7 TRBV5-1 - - TGCGCCAGCAGCTTGGCCGTGCGCAGGGTCTACGAGCAGTACTTC CASSLAVRRVYEQYF
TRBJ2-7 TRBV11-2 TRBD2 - TGTGCCAGCAGCTTAGATCTCGGGGGGAGCTCCTACGAGCAGTACTTC CASSLDLGGSSYEQYF
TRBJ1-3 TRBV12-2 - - TGTGCAAGTCGCTTATGTGGGGAAACGAACACCATATATTTT CASRLCGETNTIYF